What follows describes a single T cell receptor beta chain. Its antigen is unknown. From the approximately 120-subject validation cohort, which was separate from the approximately 670-subject first cohort, the donors were drawn. These data originate in a study of cytomegalovirus exposure and HLA in healthy donors. Study results and limitations: Most TCR sequences were seen very rarely across donors, but some public TCRs occurred in many. The classifier was said to identify cytomegalovirus status with high specificity and sensitivity.

Measured with immunoSEQ multiplex PCR; TCRdb has only the in-frame clones, and not every one. The table lists 220,000 or so clones, approximately 87% of them singletons. Specimen: PBMCs. This receptor was identified in a woman under 30 in good health and CMV-seronegative.

The CDR3: CASSMGLDYEQYF. CDR3 in DNA: TGTGCCAGCAGCATGGGACTTGACTACGAGCAGTACTTC. The chain combines TRBV11-2 with TRBJ2-7, with a possible D match to TRBD2 (6 bases). The V gene's germline CDR1 is SGHAT and CDR2 FQNNGV. Trimming left V 5 bases short and J 3 bases short, with 11 bases between. CDR3 length equals 13 residues.